This is a list of T cell receptor beta chains from one sample in a study of blood T cell repertoires in COVID-19. Produced via immunoSEQ multiplex PCR; TCRdb's table is partial and in-frame only. This sample has some 330,000 clones; about 92% occur once, and the top ten carry about a fifth. Material for sequencing was PBMCs or T cells enriched from blood (not recorded which). The source of these receptors is a woman aged 25 to 39 who had recovered from COVID-19. Both conserved end residues are part of each CDR3. Fields, in order: CDR3 DNA, CDR3 protein, J gene, clone size, V gene, D gene. D genes are given only for firm matches. Part of the rows lack a size; the others show once, few, many or a class for expanded clones.

DNA: TGTGCCAGCAGCCTCGCGGGGGCATCCGACGGCTACACCTTC; CDR3: CASSLAGASDGYTF; J: TRBJ1-2; size: .; V: TRBV3-1/TRBV3-2; D: .
DNA: TGTGCCAGCAGCTTTACAGGGGGCCCTTACGAGCAGTACTTC; CDR3: CASSFTGGPYEQYF; J: TRBJ2-7; size: .; V: TRBV11-3; D: TRBD1
DNA: TGCGCCAGCAGCCAAGAGGTAGCGGGGGCCACAGATACGCAGTATTTT; CDR3: CASSQEVAGATDTQYF; J: TRBJ2-3; size: once; V: TRBV4-3; D: TRBD2
DNA: TGTGCCAGCAGCTTAGTCTCAGTTGATCAGCCCCAGCATTTT; CDR3: CASSLVSVDQPQHF; J: TRBJ1-5; size: .; V: TRBV7-9; D: .
DNA: TGTGCCAGCAGCGTAGTGGGCAGGGGGGACACTGAAGCTTTCTTT; CDR3: CASSVVGRGDTEAFF; J: TRBJ1-1; size: .; V: TRBV9; D: TRBD1
DNA: TGTGCCAGCAGGCCCGGGACAGGGGGTAACGAGCAGTACTTC; CDR3: CASRPGTGGNEQYF; J: TRBJ2-7; size: .; V: TRBV6-6; D: TRBD1
DNA: TGCGCCAGCAGCTTGGGGCGGGGACAAGAGACCCAGTACTTC; CDR3: CASSLGRGQETQYF; J: TRBJ2-5; size: .; V: TRBV5-1; D: .
DNA: TGTGCCAGCAGCTTACCGGACAGCAACCTCTATGGCTACACCTTC; CDR3: CASSLPDSNLYGYTF; J: TRBJ1-2; size: .; V: TRBV7-2; D: .
DNA: TGCGCCAGCAGCCAGTCTAGCGGGACCTACACAGATACGCAGTATTTT; CDR3: CASSQSSGTYTDTQYF; J: TRBJ2-3; size: .; V: TRBV4-3; D: TRBD2
DNA: TGCGCCAGCAGCCCAACAGGGGCCCGAAACACTGAAGCTTTCTTT; CDR3: CASSPTGARNTEAFF; J: TRBJ1-1; size: .; V: TRBV5-1; D: TRBD1
DNA: TGTGCCAGCAGCCTCAGCGGGAGCCTGGAGACCCAGTACTTC; CDR3: CASSLSGSLETQYF; J: TRBJ2-5; size: .; V: TRBV11-2; D: TRBD2
DNA: TGTGCCAGCAGTAAGACAGGGTACGGCTACACCTTC; CDR3: CASSKTGYGYTF; J: TRBJ1-2; size: .; V: TRBV25-1; D: TRBD1
DNA: TGTGCCAGCCGTAGGGGGACTAGCGGGAGTACAGAGACCCAGTACTTC; CDR3: CASRRGTSGSTETQYF; J: TRBJ2-5; size: .; V: TRBV7-8; D: TRBD2
DNA: TGTGCCAGCAGGGGGGGGGCCTTCTATGGCTACACCTTC; CDR3: CASRGGAFYGYTF; J: TRBJ1-2; size: .; V: TRBV6-5; D: .
DNA: TGTGCCAGCAGCTTGGGCCTAGGGGATTTCCACGAGCAGTACTTC; CDR3: CASSLGLGDFHEQYF; J: TRBJ2-7; size: .; V: TRBV11-3; D: .